This T cell receptor (beta chain) was documented in a study of T cell responses to AZD1222 COVID-19 vaccine. As regards this clone: Its antigen is not known.

Data came from immunoSEQ multiplex PCR; TCRdb stores just in-frame clones and leaves some out. The data contain approximately 50,000 clones, 88% of them singletons. Study-wide points: Of the AZD1222 recipients, only 5 to 7 were seropositive at baseline.

The V gene's germline CDR1 is MDHEN and CDR2 SYDVKM. CDR3 length: 16 amino acids. V dropped 4 bases and J dropped 0; count of bases not matched to a gene: 6. This sequence joins TRBV28 and TRBJ2-1; 7 bases map to TRBD2. The sequences come from peripheral blood, collected on day 0 of AZD1222 vaccination. The TCR originated in an adult in good health. CDR3 DNA: TGTGCCAGCAGTTCAACTAGCGTAATCTCCTACAATGAGCAGTTCTTC. Amino acids: CASSSTSVISYNEQFF.